This TCR beta chain was captured in a study of T-cell memory formation after mild COVID-19. A single record per CDR3 protein comes from TCRdb applying MiXCR to the 5' RACE reads. The sample lists more than 110,000 distinct CDR3 sequences; around 25% were seen once. The sequenced sample consisted of PBMCs or a T cell subset sorted from them (not recorded which). The TCR was taken from an adult woman who had mild COVID-19 (a few samples of this study predate the infection). Cell type and time point are not known.

CDR3 amino acids: CASRYEAEGFSNEQFF. The CDR3 DNA reads TGTGCCAGCAGATACGAGGCGGAGGGGTTCAGCAATGAGCAGTTCTTC. The chain employs TRBV11-1 and TRBJ2-1; TRBD2 might be the D (6 bases). In germline, CDR1 is SGHAT, CDR2 FQDESV (reference sequence). Deletions cut 6 bases from V and 6 bases from J, with 21 bases between. CDR3 size: 16 residues.